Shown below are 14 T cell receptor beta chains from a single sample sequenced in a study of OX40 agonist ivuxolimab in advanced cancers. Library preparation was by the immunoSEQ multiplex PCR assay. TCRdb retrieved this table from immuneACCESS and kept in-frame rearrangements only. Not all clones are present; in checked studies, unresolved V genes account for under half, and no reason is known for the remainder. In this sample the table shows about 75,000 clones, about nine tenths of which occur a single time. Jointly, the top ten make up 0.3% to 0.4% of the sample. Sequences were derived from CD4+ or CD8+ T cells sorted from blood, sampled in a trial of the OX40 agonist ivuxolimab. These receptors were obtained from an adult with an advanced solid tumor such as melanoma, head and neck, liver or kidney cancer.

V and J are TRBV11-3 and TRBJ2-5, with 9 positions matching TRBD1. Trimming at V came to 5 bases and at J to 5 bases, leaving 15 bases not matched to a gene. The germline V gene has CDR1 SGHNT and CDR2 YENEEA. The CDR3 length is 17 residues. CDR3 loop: CASSNPPTGGSRETQYF. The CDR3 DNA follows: TGTGCCAGCAGCAATCCTCCGACAGGGGGGTCCCGGGAGACCCAGTACTTC. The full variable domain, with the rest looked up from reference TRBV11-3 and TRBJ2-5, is EAGVVQSPRYKIIEKKQPVAFWCNPISGHNTLYWYLQNLGQGPELLIRYENEEAVDDSQLPKDRFSAERLKGVDSTLKIQPAELGDSAVYLCASSNPPTGGSRETQYFGPGTRLLVL.

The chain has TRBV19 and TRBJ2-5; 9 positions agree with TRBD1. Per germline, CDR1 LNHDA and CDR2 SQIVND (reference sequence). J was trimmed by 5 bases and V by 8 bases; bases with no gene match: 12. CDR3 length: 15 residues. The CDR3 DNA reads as TGTGCCAGTCAAGTTACAGGGGGCGCTTGGGAGACCCAGTACTTC. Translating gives CASQVTGGAWETQYF.

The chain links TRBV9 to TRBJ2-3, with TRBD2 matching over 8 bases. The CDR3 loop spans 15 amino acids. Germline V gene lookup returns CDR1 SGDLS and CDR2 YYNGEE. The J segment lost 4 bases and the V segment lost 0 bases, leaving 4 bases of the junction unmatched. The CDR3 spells CASSVGTSGADTQYF. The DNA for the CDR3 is TGTGCCAGCAGCGTAGGTACTAGCGGAGCAGATACGCAGTATTTT. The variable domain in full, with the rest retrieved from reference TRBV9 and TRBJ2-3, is DSGVTQTPKHLITATGQRVTLRCSPRSGDLSVYWYQQSLDQGLQFLIQYYNGEERAKGNILERFSAQQFPDLHSELNLSSLELGDSALYFCASSVGTSGADTQYFGPGTRLTVL.

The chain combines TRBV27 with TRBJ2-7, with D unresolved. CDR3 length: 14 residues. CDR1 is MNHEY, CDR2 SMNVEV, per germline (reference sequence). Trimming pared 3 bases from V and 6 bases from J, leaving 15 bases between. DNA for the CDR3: TGTGCCAGCAGTTTGGGCAGAAGTACGGTCGAGCAGTACTTC. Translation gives CASSLGRSTVEQYF.

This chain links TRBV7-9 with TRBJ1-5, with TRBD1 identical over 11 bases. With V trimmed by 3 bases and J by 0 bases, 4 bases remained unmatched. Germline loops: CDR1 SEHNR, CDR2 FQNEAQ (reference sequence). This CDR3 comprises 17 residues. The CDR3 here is CASSFGTGGSSNQPQHF. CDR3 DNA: TGTGCCAGCAGCTTCGGGACAGGGGGAAGTAGCAATCAGCCCCAGCATTTT.

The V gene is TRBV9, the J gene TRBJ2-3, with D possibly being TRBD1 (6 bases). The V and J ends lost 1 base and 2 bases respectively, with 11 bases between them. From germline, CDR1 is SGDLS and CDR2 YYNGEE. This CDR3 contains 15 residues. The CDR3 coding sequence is TGTGCCAGCAGCGTACGGTCAGGGGACACAGATACGCAGTATTTT. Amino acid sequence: CASSVRSGDTDTQYF.

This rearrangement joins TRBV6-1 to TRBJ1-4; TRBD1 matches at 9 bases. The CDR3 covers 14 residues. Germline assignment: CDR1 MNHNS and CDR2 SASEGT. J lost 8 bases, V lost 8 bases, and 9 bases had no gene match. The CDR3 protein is CASVTGGGGEKLFF. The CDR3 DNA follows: TGTGCCAGCGTCACAGGGGGCGGAGGGGAAAAACTGTTTTTT.

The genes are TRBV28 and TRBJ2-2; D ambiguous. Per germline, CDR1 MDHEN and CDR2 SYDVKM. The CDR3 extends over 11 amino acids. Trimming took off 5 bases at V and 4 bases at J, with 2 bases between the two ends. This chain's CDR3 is CASSGTGELFF. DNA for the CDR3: TGTGCCAGCAGTGGCACCGGGGAGCTGTTTTTT.

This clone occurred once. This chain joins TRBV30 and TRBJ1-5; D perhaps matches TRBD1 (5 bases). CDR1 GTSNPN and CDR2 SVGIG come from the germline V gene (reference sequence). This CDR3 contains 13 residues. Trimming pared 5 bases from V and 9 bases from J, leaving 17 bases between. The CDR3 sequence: CAWAAGGGWPQHF. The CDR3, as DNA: TGTGCCTGGGCGGCGGGGGGGGGATGGCCCCAGCATTTT.

CDR3 in amino acids: CASSAGPSWGPQHF. As DNA, the CDR3 is TGTGCCAGCAGCGCCGGGCCCTCCTGGGGGCCCCAGCATTTT. The chain links TRBV9 to TRBJ1-5; D is unresolved. The CDR3 is 14 amino acids. Between the trimmed V and J ends, which lost 3 bases and 9 bases, there was a span of 16 bases. Looked up from germline, CDR1 is SGDLS and CDR2 is YYNGEE. Filled out from reference TRBV9 and TRBJ1-5, the complete variable domain reads DSGVTQTPKHLITATGQRVTLRCSPRSGDLSVYWYQQSLDQGLQFLIQYYNGEERAKGNILERFSAQQFPDLHSELNLSSLELGDSALYFCASSAGPSWGPQHFGDGTRLSIL.

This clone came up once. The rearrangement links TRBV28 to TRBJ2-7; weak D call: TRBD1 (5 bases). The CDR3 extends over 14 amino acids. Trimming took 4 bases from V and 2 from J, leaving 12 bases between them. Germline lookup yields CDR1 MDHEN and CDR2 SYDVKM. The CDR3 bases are TGTGCCAGCAGTTCATCGACAGCGACCTACGAGCAGTACTTC. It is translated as CASSSSTATYEQYF.

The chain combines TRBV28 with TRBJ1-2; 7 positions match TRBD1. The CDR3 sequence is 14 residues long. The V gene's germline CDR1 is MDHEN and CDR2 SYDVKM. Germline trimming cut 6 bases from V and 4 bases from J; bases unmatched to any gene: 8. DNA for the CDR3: TGTGCCAGCAGCCCGGGACAGCGAACCTATGGCTACACCTTC. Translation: CASSPGQRTYGYTF.

DNA of the CDR3: TGTGCCAGCAGTGAAGTCCCGACTAGCGGGGCTGAGCAGTTCTTC. Translating it yields CASSEVPTSGAEQFF. The chain couples TRBV6-1 to TRBJ2-1; 11 nucleotides align to TRBD2. The germline V gene encodes CDR1 MNHNS and CDR2 SASEGT. This CDR3 is built from 15 residues. Trimming at V came to 1 base and at J to 9 bases, leaving 5 bases not matched to a gene.

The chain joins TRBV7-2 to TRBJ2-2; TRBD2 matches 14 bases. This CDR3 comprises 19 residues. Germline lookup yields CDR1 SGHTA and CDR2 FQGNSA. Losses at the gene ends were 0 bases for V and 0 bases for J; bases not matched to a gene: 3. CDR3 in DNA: TGTGCCAGCAGCTTAGCAGGACTAGCGGGAGGCACGAACACCGGGGAGCTGTTTTTT. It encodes CASSLAGLAGGTNTGELFF.